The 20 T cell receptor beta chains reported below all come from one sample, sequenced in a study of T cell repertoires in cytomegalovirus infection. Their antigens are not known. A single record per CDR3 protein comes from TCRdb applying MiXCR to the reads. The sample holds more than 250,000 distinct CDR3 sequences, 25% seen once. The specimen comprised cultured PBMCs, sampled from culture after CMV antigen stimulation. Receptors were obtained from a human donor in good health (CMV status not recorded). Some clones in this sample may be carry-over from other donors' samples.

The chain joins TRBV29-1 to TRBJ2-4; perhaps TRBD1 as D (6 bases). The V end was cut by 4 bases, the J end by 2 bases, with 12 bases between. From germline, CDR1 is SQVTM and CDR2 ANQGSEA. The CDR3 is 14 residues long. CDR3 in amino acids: CSVGGGVTKNIQYF. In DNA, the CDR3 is TGCAGCGTTGGAGGGGGTGTAACCAAAAACATTCAGTACTTC.

The CDR3 DNA is TGTGCCAGCAGCCATCAGGTCAGCACAGATACGCAGTATTTT. It is translated as CASSHQVSTDTQYF. The chain recombines TRBV27 with TRBJ2-3, with D unclear. V gave up 6 bases and J gave up 0 bases, with 10 bases separating them. The CDR3 spans 14 residues. Germline V gene sequence: CDR1 MNHEY, CDR2 SMNVEV (reference sequence).

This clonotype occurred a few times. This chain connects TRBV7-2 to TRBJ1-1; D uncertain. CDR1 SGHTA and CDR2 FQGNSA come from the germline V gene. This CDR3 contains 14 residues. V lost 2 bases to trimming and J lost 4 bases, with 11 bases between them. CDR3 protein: CASSLWSFGTEAFF. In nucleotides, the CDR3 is TGTGCCAGCAGCTTATGGAGTTTTGGCACTGAAGCTTTCTTT. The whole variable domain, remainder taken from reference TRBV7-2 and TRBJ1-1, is GAGVSQSPSNKVTEKGKDVELRCDPISGHTALYWYRQSLGQGLEFLIYFQGNSAPDKSGLPSDRFSAERTGGSVSTLTIQRTQQEDSAVYLCASSLWSFGTEAFFGQGTRLTVV.

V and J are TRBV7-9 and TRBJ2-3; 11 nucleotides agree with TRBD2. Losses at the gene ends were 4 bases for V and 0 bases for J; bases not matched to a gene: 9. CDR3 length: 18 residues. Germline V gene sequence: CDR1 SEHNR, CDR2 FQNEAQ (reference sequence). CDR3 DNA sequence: TGTGCCAGCAGCTCGCGGAGAGGACTAGCGGGTAGCACAGATACGCAGTATTTT. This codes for CASSSRRGLAGSTDTQYF.

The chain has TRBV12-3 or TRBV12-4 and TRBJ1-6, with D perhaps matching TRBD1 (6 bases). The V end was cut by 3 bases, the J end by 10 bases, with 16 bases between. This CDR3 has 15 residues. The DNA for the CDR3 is TGTGCCAGCAGTTTCTCAGGGGCCGAGGGGTCACCCCTCCACTTT. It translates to CASSFSGAEGSPLHF.

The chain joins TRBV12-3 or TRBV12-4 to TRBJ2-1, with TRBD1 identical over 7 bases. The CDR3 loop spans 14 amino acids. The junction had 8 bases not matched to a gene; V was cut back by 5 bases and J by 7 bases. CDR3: CASSRGDSRNEQFF. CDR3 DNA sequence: TGTGCCAGCAGTCGAGGGGACAGTAGAAATGAGCAGTTCTTC.

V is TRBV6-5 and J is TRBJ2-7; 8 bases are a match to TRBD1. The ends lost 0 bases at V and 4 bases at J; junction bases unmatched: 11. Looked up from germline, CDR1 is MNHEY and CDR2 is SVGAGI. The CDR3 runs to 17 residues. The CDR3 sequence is CASSYSFPGQGAYEQYF. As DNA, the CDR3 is TGTGCCAGCAGTTACTCGTTTCCAGGCCAGGGGGCTTACGAGCAGTACTTC.

CDR3: CASSLTGGVFNEQFF. For the CDR3, the DNA is TGTGCCAGCAGCTTAACGGGAGGAGTTTTCAATGAGCAGTTCTTC. V is TRBV7-6 and J is TRBJ2-1; 7 bases agree with TRBD2. Trimming at V came to 2 bases and at J to 6 bases, leaving 7 bases not matched to a gene. There are 15 residues in the CDR3. CDR1 and CDR2 from the germline V gene are SGHVS and FNYEAQ.

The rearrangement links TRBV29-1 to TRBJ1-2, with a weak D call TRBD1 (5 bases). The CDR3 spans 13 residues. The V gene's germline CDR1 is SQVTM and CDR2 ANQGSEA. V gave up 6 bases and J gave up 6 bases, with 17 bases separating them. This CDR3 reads CSVNLALGDGYTF. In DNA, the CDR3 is TGCAGCGTGAATCTGGCCCTGGGGGATGGCTACACCTTC.

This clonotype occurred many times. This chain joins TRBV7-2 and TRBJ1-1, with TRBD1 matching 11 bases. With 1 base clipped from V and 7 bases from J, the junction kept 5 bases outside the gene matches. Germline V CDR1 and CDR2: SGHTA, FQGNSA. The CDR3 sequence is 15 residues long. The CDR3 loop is CASSLVGTGGGEAFF. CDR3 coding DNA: TGTGCCAGCAGCTTAGTAGGGACAGGGGGGGGTGAAGCTTTCTTT.

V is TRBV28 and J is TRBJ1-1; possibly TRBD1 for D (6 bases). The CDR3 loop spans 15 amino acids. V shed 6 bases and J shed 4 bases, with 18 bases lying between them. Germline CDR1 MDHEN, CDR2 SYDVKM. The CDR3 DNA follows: TGTGCCAGCAGGCTCAATCCAGGGGTAAGCACTGAAGCTTTCTTT. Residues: CASRLNPGVSTEAFF.

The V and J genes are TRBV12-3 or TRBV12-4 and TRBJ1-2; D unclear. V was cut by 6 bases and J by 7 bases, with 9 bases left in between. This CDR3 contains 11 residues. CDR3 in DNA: TGTGCCAGCAGCTATAACACTGGCTACACCTTC. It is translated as CASSYNTGYTF.

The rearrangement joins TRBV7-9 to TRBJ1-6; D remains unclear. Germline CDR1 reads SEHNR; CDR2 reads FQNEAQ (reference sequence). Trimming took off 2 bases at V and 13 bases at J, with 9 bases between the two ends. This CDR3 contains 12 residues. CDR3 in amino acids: CASSLNSPPLHF. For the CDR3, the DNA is TGTGCCAGCAGCTTAAATTCGCCGCCCCTCCACTTT.

The CDR3 spells CASTRVQLYNEQFF. The CDR3 DNA reads as TGTGCCAGCACGCGGGTCCAATTATACAATGAGCAGTTCTTC. This chain links TRBV28 with TRBJ2-1; weak D call: TRBD2 (5 bases). This CDR3 spans 14 amino acids. Germline V gene data show CDR1 as MDHEN and CDR2 as SYDVKM. The V gene lost 7 bases and the J gene lost 4 bases, with 14 bases spanning the gap.

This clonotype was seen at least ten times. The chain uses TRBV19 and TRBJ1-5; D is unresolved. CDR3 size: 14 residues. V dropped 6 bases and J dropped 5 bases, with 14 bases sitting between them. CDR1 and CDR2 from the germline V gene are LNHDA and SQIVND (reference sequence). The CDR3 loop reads CASSGVRRDQPQHF. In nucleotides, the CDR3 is TGTGCCAGTAGCGGGGTACGGCGGGATCAGCCCCAGCATTTT.

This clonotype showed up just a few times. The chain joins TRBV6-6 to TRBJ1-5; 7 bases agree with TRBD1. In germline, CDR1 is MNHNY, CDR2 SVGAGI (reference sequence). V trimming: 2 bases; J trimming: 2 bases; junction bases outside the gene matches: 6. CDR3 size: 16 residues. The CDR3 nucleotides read TGTGCCAGCAGTTACCCGGGACAGCAAGGCAATCAGCCCCAGCATTTT. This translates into CASSYPGQQGNQPQHF.

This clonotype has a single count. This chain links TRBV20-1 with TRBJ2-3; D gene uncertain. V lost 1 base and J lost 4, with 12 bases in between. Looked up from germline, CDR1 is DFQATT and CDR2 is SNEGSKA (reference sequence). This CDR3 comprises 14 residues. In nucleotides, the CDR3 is TGCAGTGCTAGAGCCTCTTCGGCGGCAGATACGCAGTATTTT. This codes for CSARASSAADTQYF.

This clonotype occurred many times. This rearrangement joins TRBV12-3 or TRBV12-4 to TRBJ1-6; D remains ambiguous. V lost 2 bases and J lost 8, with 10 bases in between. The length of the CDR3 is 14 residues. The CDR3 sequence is CASSLTARDSPLHF. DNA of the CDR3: TGTGCCAGCAGTTTAACAGCACGGGATTCACCCCTCCACTTT.

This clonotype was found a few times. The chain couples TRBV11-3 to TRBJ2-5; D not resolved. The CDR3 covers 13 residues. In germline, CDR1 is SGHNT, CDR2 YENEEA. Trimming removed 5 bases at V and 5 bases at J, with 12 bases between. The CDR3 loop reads CASSGSEFETQYF. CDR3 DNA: TGTGCCAGCAGCGGGTCGGAGTTTGAGACCCAGTACTTC.

This CDR3 is CSAHGLAGTYEQYF. The CDR3 nucleotides read TGCAGTGCCCACGGACTAGCGGGAACCTACGAGCAGTACTTC. V usage is TRBV20-1 and J usage is TRBJ2-7, with 12 bases lining up with TRBD2. The V gene end was trimmed by 6 bases and the J gene end by 2 bases; junction bases not matched to a gene: 5. The CDR3 totals 14 residues. Germline CDR1 is DFQATT and CDR2 is SNEGSKA (reference sequence).